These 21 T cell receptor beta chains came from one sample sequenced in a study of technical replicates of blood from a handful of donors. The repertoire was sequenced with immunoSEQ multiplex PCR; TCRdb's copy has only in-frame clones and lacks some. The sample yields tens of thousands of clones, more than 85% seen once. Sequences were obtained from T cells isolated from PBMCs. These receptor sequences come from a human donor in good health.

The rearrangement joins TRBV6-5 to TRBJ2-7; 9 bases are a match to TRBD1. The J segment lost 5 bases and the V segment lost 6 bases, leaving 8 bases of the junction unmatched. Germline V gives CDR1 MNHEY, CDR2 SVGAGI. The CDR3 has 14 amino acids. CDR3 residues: CASRYRDRVDEQYF. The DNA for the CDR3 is TGTGCCAGCAGGTACCGGGACAGGGTCGACGAGCAGTACTTC.

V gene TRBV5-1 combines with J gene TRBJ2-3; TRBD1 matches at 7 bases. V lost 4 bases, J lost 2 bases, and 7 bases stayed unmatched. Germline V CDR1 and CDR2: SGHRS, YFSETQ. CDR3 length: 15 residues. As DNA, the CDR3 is TGCGCCAGCAGCGGGGACAGTAGAAACACAGATACGCAGTATTTT. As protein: CASSGDSRNTDTQYF. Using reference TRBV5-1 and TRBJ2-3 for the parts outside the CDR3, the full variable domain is KAGVTQTPRYLIKTRGQQVTLSCSPISGHRSVSWYQQTPGQGLQFLFEYFSETQRNKGNFPGRFSGRQFSNSRSEMNVSTLELGDSALYLCASSGDSRNTDTQYFGPGTRLTVL.

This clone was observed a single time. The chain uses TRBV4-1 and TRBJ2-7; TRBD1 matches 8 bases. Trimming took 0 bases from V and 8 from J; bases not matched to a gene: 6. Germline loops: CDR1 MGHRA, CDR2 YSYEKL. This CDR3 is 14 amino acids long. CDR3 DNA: TGCGCCAGCAGCCAAGAAACAGGGGGATTCAAGCAGTACTTC. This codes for CASSQETGGFKQYF.

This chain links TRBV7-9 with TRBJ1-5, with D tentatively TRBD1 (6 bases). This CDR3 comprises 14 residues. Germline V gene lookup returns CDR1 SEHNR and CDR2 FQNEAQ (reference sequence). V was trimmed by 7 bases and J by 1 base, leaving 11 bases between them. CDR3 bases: TGTGCCAGCACCCCACAGGGAAGCAATCAGCCCCAGCATTTT. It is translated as CASTPQGSNQPQHF.

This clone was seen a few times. This chain's CDR3 is CASSFPRDRGNTGELFF. The CDR3 region has the DNA TGTGCCAGCAGTTTCCCCCGGGACAGGGGCAACACCGGGGAGCTGTTTTTT. The gene calls are TRBV2 and TRBJ2-2; 10 bases agree with TRBD1. The CDR3 spans 17 residues. The V and J ends lost 5 bases and 2 bases, in that order; junction bases with no gene match: 8. Germline CDR1 is SNHLY and CDR2 is FYNNEI.

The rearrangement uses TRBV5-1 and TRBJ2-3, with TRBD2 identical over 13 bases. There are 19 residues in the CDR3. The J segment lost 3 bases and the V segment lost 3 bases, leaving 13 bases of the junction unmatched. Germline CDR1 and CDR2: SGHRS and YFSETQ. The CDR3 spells CASSWTSGRNIGPTDTQYF. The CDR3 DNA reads TGCGCCAGCAGCTGGACTAGCGGGAGAAACATAGGCCCAACAGATACGCAGTATTTT.

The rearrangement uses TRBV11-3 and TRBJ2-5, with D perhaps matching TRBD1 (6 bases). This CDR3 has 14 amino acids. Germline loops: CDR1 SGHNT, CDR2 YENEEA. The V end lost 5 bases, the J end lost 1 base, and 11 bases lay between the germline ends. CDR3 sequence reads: CASSPGGVQETQYF. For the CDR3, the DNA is TGTGCCAGCAGCCCTGGGGGCGTCCAAGAGACCCAGTACTTC.

The CDR3 sequence is CASTFRAGTGEETQYF. CDR3 coding DNA: TGTGCCAGCACTTTTAGAGCCGGGACAGGGGAAGAGACCCAGTACTTC. The chain links TRBV28 to TRBJ2-5, with 10 bases matching TRBD1. The ends lost 7 bases at V and 3 bases at J; junction bases unmatched: 11. Germline CDR1 reads MDHEN; CDR2 reads SYDVKM. This CDR3 is 16 amino acids long. Full variable domain (rest looked up from reference TRBV28 and TRBJ2-5): DVKVTQSSRYLVKRTGEKVFLECVQDMDHENMFWYRQDPGLGLRLIYFSYDVKMKEKGDIPEGYSVSREKKERFSLILESASTNQTSMYLCASTFRAGTGEETQYFGPGTRLLVL.

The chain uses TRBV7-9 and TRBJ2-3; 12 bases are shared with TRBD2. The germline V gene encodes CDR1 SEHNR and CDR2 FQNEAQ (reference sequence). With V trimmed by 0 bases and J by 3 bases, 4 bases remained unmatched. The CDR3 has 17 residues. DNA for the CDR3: TGTGCCAGCAGCTTAGCAGCTAGCGGGGGGGAGACAGATACGCAGTATTTT. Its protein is CASSLAASGGETDTQYF. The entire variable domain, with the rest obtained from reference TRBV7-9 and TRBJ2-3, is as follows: DTGVSQNPRHKITKRGQNVTFRCDPISEHNRLYWYRQTLGQGPEFLTYFQNEAQLEKSRLLSDRFSAERPKGSFSTLEIQRTEQGDSAMYLCASSLAASGGETDTQYFGPGTRLTVL.

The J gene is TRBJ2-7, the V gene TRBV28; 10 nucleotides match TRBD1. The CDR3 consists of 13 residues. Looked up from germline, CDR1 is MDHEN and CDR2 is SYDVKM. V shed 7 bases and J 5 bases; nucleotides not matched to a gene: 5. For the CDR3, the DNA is TGTGCCAGCACCCCGGGACAGGGGAACGAGCAGTACTTC. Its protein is CASTPGQGNEQYF.

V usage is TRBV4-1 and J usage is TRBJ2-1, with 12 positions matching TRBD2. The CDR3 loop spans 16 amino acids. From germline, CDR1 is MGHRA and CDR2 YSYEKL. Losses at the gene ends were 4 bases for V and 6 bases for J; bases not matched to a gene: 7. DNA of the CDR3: TGCGCCAGCAGCCCCCTTCTAGCGGGGGGGGGCAATGAGCAGTTCTTC. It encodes CASSPLLAGGGNEQFF.

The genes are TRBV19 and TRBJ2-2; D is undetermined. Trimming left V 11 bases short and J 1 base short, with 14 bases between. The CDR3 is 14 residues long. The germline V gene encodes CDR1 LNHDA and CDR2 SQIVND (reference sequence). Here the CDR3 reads CASQARLNTGELFF. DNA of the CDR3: TGTGCCTCCCAGGCCAGGTTGAACACCGGGGAGCTGTTTTTT.

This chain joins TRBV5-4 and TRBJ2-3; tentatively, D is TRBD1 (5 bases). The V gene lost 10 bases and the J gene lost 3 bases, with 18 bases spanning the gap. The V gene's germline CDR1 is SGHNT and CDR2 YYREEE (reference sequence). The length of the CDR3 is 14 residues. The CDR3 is CASSGRGITDTQYF. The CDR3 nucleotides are TGTGCCTCCAGTGGTAGGGGCATTACAGATACGCAGTATTTT. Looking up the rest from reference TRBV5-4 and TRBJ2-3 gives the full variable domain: ETGVTQSPTHLIKTRGQQVTLRCSSQSGHNTVSWYQQALGQGPQFIFQYYREEENGRGNFPPRFSGLQFPNYSSELNVNALELDDSALYLCASSGRGITDTQYFGPGTRLTVL.

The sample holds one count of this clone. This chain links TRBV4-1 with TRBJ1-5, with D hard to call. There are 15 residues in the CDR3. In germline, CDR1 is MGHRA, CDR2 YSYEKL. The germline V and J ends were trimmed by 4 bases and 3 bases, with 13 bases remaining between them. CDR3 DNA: TGCGCCAGCAGCCCACTAGGGCAGCCCAATCAGCCCCAGCATTTT. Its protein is CASSPLGQPNQPQHF.

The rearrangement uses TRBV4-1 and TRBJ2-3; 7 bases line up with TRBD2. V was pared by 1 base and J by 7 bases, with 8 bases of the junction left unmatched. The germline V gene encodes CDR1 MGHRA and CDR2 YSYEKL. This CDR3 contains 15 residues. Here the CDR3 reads CASSQGGGRDHTQYF. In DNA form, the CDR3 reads TGCGCCAGCAGCCAAGGGGGGGGGAGGGACCATACGCAGTATTTT.

The CDR3 DNA follows: TGTGCCAGCAGCCCCCCGCGAGGGGGTAAGTTCTTC. Its translation is CASSPPRGGKFF. The chain combines TRBV11-2 with TRBJ2-1, with a weak D call TRBD1 (6 bases). CDR3 length equals 12 residues. Trimming stripped 5 bases from V and 14 bases from J, with 16 bases between. Germline CDR1 and CDR2: SGHAT and FQNNGV.

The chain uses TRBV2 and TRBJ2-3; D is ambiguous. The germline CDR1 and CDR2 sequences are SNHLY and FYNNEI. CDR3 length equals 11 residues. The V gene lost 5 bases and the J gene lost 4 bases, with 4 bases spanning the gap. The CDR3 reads CASSLSDTQYF. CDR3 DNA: TGTGCCAGCAGTCTTTCAGATACGCAGTATTTT.

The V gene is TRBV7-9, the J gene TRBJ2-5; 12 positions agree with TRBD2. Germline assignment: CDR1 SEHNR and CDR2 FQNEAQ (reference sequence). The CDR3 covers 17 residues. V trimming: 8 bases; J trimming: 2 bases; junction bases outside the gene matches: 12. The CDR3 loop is CASVSSRTSGTQETQYF. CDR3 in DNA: TGTGCCAGCGTCTCCTCCAGGACTAGCGGGACACAAGAGACCCAGTACTTC.

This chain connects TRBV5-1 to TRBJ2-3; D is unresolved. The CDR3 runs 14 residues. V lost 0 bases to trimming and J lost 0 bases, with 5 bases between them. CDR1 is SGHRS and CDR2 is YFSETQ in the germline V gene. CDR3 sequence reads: CASSLVTSTDTQYF. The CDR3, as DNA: TGCGCCAGCAGCTTGGTCACAAGCACAGATACGCAGTATTTT.

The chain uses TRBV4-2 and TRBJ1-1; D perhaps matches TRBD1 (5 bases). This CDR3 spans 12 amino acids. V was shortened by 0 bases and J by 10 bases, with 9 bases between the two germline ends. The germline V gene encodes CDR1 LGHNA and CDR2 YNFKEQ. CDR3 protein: CASSQELGGAFF. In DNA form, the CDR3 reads TGTGCCAGCAGCCAAGAACTGGGGGGAGCTTTCTTT.

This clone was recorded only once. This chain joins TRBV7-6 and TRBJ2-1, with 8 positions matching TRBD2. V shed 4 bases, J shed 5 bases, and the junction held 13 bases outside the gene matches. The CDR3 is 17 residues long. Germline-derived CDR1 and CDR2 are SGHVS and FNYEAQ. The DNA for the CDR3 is TGTGCCAGCAGCTATCCAGCGAGCGGGAGACGAAACAATGAGCAGTTCTTC. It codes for CASSYPASGRRNNEQFF.